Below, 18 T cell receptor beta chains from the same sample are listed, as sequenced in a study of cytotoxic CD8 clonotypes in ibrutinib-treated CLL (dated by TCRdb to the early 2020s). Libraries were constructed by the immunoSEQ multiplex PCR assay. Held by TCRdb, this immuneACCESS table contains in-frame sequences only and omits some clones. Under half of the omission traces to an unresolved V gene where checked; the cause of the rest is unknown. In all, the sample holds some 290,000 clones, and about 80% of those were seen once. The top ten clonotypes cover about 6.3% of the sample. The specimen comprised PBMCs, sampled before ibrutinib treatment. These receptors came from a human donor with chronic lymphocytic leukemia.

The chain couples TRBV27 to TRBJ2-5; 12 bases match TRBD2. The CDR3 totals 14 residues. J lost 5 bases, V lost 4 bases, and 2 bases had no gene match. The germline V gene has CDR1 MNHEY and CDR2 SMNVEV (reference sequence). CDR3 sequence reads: CASSWLAGGETQYF. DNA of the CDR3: TGTGCCAGCAGTTGGCTAGCGGGGGGGGAGACCCAGTACTTC.

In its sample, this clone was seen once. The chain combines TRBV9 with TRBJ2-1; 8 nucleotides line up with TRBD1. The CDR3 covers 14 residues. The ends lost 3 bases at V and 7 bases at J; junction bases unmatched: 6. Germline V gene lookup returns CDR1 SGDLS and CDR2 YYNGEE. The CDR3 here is CASSARTGGNEQFF. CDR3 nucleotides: TGTGCCAGCAGCGCAAGAACAGGGGGGAATGAGCAGTTCTTC.

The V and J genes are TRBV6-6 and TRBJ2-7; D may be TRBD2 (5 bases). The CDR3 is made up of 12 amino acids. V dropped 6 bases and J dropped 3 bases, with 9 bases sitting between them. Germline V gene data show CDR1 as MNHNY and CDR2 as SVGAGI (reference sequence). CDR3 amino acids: CASSRAGYEQYF. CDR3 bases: TGTGCCAGCAGCCGGGCGGGCTACGAGCAGTACTTC.

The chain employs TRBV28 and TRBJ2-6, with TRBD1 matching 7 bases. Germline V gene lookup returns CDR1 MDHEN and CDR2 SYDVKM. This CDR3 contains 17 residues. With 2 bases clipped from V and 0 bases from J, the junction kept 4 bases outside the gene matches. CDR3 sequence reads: CASSLTAGGSGANVLTF. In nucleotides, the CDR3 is TGTGCCAGCAGTTTAACCGCAGGGGGCTCTGGGGCCAACGTCCTGACTTTC. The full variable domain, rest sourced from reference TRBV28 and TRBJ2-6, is DVKVTQSSRYLVKRTGEKVFLECVQDMDHENMFWYRQDPGLGLRLIYFSYDVKMKEKGDIPEGYSVSREKKERFSLILESASTNQTSMYLCASSLTAGGSGANVLTFGAGSRLTVL.

The CDR3 reads CASSQRRLVYDRDPRTQYF. DNA for the CDR3: TGCGCCAGCAGCCAAAGGAGGCTAGTATACGACAGGGACCCCAGGACCCAGTACTTC. The J gene is TRBJ2-5, the V gene TRBV4-3; 7 bases match TRBD1. Germline lookup yields CDR1 LGHNA and CDR2 YSLEER. This CDR3 contains 19 residues. V was pared by 2 bases and J by 7 bases, with 22 bases of the junction left unmatched.

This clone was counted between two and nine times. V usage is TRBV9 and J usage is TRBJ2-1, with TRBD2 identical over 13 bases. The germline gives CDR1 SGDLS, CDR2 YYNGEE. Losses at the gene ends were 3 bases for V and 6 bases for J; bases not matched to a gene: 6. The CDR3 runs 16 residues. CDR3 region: CASSAEGLAGVNEQFF. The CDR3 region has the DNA TGTGCCAGCAGCGCGGAAGGACTAGCGGGAGTCAATGAGCAGTTCTTC.

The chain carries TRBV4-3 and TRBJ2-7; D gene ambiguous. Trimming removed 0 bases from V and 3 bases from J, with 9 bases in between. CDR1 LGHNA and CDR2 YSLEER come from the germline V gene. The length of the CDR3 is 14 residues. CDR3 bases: TGCGCCAGCAGCCAAGAGCGCAGTAGCTACGAGCAGTACTTC. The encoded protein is CASSQERSSYEQYF.

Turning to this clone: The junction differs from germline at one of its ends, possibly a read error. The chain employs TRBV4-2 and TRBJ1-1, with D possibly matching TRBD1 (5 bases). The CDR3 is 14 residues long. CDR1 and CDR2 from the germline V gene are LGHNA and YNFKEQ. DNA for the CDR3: TGTGCCAGCAGCCAAGAGGCAGGGTACACTGACGCTTTCTTT. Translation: CASSQEAGYTDAFF.

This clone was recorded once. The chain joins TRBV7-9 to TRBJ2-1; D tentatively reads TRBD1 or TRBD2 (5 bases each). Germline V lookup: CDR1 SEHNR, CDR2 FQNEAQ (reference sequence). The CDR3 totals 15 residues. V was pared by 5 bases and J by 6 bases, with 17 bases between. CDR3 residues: CASSHEGRPSNEQFF. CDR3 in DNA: TGTGCCAGCAGCCACGAGGGGAGACCTTCCAATGAGCAGTTCTTC. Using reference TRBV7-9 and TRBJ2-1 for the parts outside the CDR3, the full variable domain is DTGVSQNPRHKITKRGQNVTFRCDPISEHNRLYWYRQTLGQGPEFLTYFQNEAQLEKSRLLSDRFSAERPKGSFSTLEIQRTEQGDSAMYLCASSHEGRPSNEQFFGPGTRLTVL.

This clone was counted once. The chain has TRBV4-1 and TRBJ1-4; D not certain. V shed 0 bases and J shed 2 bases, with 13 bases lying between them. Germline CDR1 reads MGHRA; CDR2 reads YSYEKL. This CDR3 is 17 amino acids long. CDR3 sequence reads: CASSQDAFANTNEKLFF. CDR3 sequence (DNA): TGCGCCAGCAGCCAAGATGCCTTTGCCAACACTAATGAAAAACTGTTTTTT.

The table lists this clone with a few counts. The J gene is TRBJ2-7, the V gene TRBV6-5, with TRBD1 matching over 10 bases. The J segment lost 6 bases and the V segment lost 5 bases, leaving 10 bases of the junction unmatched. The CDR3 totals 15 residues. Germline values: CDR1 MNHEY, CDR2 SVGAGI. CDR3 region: CASSGYGTGESEQYF. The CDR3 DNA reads TGTGCCAGCAGTGGTTATGGGACAGGGGAATCCGAGCAGTACTTC.

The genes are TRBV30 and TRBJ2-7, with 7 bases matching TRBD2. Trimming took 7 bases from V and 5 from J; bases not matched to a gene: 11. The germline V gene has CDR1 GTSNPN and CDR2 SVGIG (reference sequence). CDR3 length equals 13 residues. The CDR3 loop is CAYTGLGVHEQYF. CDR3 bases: TGTGCCTACACCGGACTAGGAGTCCACGAGCAGTACTTC.

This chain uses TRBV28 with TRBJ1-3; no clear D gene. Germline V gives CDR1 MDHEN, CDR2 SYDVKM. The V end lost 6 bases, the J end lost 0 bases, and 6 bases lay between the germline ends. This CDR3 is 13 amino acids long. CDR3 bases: TGTGCCAGCAGGATAGACTCTGGAAACACCATATATTTT. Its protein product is CASRIDSGNTIYF. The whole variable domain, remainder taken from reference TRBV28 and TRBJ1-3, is DVKVTQSSRYLVKRTGEKVFLECVQDMDHENMFWYRQDPGLGLRLIYFSYDVKMKEKGDIPEGYSVSREKKERFSLILESASTNQTSMYLCASRIDSGNTIYFGEGSWLTVV.

This CDR3 reads CASSDLDRGQGYTF. CDR3 nucleotide sequence: TGTGCCAGCAGTGACCTGGACAGGGGGCAAGGCTACACCTTC. V is TRBV6-1 and J is TRBJ1-2, with TRBD1 identical over 11 bases. The germline V gene encodes CDR1 MNHNS and CDR2 SASEGT. J gave up 8 bases and V 3 bases, and 5 bases lay outside the gene matches. The CDR3 length is 14 residues.

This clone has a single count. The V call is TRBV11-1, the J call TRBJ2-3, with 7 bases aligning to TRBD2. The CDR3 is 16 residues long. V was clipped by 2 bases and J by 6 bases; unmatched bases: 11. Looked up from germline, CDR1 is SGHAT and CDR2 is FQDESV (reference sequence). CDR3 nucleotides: TGTGCCAGCAGCTTAATCCGCCTAGCGGTGGGGGATACGCAGTATTTT. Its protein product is CASSLIRLAVGDTQYF.

CDR3 DNA: TGTGCCAGCAGTCGCGAGCGGGAGTACACAGATACGCAGTATTTT. Residues: CASSREREYTDTQYF. The V call is TRBV2, the J call TRBJ2-3; 8 nucleotides match TRBD2. CDR1 and CDR2 from the germline V gene are SNHLY and FYNNEI. CDR3 length: 15 amino acids. V lost 5 bases and J lost 2; bases outside the gene matches: 6.

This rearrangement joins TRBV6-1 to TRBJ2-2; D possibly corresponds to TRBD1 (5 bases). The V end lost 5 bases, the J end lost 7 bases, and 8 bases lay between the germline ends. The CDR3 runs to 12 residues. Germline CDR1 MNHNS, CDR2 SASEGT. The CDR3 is CASSSRVGELFF. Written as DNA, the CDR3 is TGTGCCAGCAGTTCCAGGGTCGGGGAGCTGTTTTTT.

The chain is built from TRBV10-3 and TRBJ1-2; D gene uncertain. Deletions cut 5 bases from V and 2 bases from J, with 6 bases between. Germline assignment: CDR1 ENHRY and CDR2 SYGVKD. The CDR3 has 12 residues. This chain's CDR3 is CAISLENYGYTF. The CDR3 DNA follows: TGTGCCATCAGTCTAGAGAACTATGGCTACACCTTC.